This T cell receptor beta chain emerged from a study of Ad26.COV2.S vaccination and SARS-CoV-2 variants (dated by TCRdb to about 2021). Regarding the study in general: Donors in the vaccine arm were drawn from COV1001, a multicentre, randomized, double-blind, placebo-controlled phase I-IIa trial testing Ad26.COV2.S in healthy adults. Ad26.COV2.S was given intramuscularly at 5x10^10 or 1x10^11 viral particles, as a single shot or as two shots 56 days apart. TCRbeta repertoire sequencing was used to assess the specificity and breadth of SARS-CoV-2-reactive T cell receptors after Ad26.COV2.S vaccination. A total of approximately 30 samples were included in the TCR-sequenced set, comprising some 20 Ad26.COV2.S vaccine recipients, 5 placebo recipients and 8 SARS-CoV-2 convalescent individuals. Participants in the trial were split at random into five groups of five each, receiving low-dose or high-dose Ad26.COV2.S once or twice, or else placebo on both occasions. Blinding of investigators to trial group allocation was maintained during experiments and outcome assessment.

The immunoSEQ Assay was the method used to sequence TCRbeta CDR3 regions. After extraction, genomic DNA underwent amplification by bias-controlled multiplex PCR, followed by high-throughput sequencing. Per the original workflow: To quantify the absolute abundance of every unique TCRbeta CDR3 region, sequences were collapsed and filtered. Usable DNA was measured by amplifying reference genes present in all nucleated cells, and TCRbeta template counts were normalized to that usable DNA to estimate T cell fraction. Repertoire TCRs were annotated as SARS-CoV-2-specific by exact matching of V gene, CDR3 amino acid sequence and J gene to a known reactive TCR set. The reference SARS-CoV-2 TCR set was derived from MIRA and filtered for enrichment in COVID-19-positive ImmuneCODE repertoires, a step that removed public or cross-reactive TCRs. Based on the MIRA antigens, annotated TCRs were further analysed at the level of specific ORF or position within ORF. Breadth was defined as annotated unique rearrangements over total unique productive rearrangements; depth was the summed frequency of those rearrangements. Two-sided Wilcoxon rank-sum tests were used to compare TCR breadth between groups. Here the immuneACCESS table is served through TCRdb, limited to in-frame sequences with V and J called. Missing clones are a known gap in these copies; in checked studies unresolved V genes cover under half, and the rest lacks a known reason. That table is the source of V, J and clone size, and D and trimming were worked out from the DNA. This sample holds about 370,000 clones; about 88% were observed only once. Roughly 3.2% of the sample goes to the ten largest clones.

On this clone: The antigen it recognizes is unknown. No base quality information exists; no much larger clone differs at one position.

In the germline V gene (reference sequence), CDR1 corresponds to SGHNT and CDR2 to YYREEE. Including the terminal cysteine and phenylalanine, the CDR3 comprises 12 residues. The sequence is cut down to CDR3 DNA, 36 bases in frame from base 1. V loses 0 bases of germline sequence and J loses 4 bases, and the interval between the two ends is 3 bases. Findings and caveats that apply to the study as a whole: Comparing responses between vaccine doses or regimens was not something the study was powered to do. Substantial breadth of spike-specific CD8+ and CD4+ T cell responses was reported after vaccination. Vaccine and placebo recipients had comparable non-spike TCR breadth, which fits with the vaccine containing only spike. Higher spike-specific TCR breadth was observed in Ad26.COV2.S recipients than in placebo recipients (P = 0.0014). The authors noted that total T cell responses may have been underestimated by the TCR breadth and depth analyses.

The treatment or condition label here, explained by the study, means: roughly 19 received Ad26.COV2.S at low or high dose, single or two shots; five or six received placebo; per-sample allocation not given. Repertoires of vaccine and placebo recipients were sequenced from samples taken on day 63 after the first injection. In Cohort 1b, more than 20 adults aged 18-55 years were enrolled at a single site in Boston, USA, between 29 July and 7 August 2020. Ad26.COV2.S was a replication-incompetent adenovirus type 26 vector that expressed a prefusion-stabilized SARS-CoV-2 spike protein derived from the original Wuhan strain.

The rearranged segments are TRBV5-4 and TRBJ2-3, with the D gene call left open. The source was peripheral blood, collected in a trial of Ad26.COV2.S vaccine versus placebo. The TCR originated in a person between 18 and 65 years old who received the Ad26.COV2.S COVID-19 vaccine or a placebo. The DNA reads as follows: TGTGCCAGCAGCTTGGTGGCAGATACGCAGTATTTT. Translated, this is CASSLVADTQYF.